This T cell receptor beta chain was retrieved from a study of OX40 agonist ivuxolimab in advanced cancers. For the study at large: Antecedent anti-PD-1, anti-PD-L1 or anti-CTLA-4 therapy was permissible, with roughly 36% having received some. Partial responses were achieved by three patients: one hepatocellular carcinoma, two cutaneous melanoma.

The junction had 6 bases not matched to a gene; V was cut back by 6 bases and J by 2 bases. The length of the CDR3 is 14 residues. The germline CDR1 and CDR2 sequences are MNHNS and SASEGT. The method was immunoSEQ multiplex PCR; TCRdb's version includes in-frame clones alone and lacks a portion of them. Among roughly 80,000 clones listed, approximately 79% were seen once. Findings and caveats of the study: Partial responders treated at 0.1-3.0 mg/kg exhibited clonal expansion among the lowest measured. Clones of CD4+ and CD8+ blood T cells grew by week 6 at doses of 0.1 to 3.0 mg/kg.

About this clone: Its antigen is not known.

Sample: CD4+ or CD8+ T cells sorted from blood, taken in a trial of the OX40 agonist ivuxolimab. The V gene is TRBV6-1, the J gene TRBJ1-1, with 7 bases matching TRBD1. The sequence derives from an adult with an advanced solid tumor such as melanoma, head and neck, liver or kidney cancer. The CDR3 region is CASRSQGRNTEAFF. The DNA for the CDR3 is TGTGCCAGCAGGTCACAGGGGCGAAACACTGAAGCTTTCTTT.